These 8 T cell receptor beta chains came from one sample sequenced in a study of blood T cell repertoires in COVID-19. TCRdb's table, derived via immunoSEQ multiplex PCR, lists solely in-frame clones and lacks some. Found here are approximately 400,000 clones, 80% to 90% of them singletons; the top ten hold around 1.3%. Sequencing input: peripheral blood. These TCRs come from a man aged 40-49 years with acute or convalescent COVID-19.

The table lists this clone with a count of one. The V gene is TRBV7-6, the J gene TRBJ1-1, with 7 positions matching TRBD1. Germline values: CDR1 SGHVS, CDR2 FNYEAQ. CDR3 length: 13 residues. The V gene end was trimmed by 6 bases and the J gene end by 5 bases; junction bases not matched to a gene: 6. This CDR3 is CASSRTGGTEAFF. Here the CDR3 DNA reads TGTGCCAGCAGTCGGACAGGAGGGACTGAAGCTTTCTTT.

The V gene is TRBV10-3, the J gene TRBJ2-5; 13 nucleotides line up with TRBD2. CDR1 is ENHRY, CDR2 SYGVKD, per germline. V lost 10 bases, J lost 1 base, and 12 bases stayed unmatched. This CDR3 is 17 amino acids long. The CDR3 loop is CATHGGLAGSPQETQYF. CDR3 coding DNA: TGTGCCACCCATGGGGGACTAGCGGGATCCCCCCAAGAGACCCAGTACTTC.

This chain uses TRBV9 with TRBJ1-1; no firm D call. V lost 0 bases, J lost 4 bases, and 10 bases lay in between. The length of the CDR3 is 14 residues. Germline V CDR1 and CDR2: SGDLS, YYNGEE. The CDR3 region has the DNA TGTGCCAGCAGCGTAGTGGGCGCCGTCACTGAAGCTTTCTTT. This codes for CASSVVGAVTEAFF.

The rearrangement uses TRBV6-5 and TRBJ1-1, with a weak D call TRBD1 (5 bases). This CDR3 region has 14 residues. CDR1 MNHEY and CDR2 SVGAGI come from the germline V gene. Trimming took 4 bases from V and 5 from J, leaving 14 bases between them. The CDR3 protein is CASSWGKGGTEAFF. The CDR3, as DNA: TGTGCCAGCAGTTGGGGCAAGGGAGGGACTGAAGCTTTCTTT.

Comment on this clone: Other DNA variants within this sample encode the same CDR3. The chain employs TRBV5-5 and TRBJ1-1; tentatively, D is TRBD1 (6 bases). V dropped 2 bases and J dropped 2 bases, with 10 bases sitting between them. The length of the CDR3 is 14 residues. CDR1 and CDR2 from the germline V gene are SGHKS and YYEKEE (reference sequence). The chain's CDR3 is CASSLQGPNTEAFF. DNA for the CDR3: TGTGCCAGCAGCTTACAGGGACCAAACACTGAAGCTTTCTTT.

J is TRBJ2-7 and V is TRBV5-6, with D possibly matching TRBD1 (5 bases). From germline, CDR1 is SGHDT and CDR2 YYEEEE. The CDR3 contains 14 residues. Trimming left V 2 bases short and J 2 bases short, with 11 bases between. The CDR3 loop reads CASSLMAGTYEQYF. The CDR3 DNA reads as TGTGCCAGCAGCTTAATGGCAGGGACCTACGAGCAGTACTTC.

This chain connects TRBV5-5 to TRBJ2-2; D perhaps matches TRBD1 (5 bases). Per germline, CDR1 SGHKS and CDR2 YYEKEE (reference sequence). Trimming pared 4 bases from V and 8 bases from J, leaving 24 bases between. The CDR3 extends over 17 amino acids. The CDR3 loop is CASSPQRDSAVPGELFF. CDR3 in DNA: TGTGCCAGCAGCCCCCAGAGAGACAGTGCGGTCCCTGGGGAGCTGTTTTTT.

The chain joins TRBV5-6 to TRBJ2-3; 7 nucleotides match TRBD2. The length of the CDR3 is 16 residues. Per germline, CDR1 SGHDT and CDR2 YYEEEE. The trim removed 1 base at V and 3 bases at J, leaving 8 bases unmatched. The CDR3 bases are TGTGCCAGCAGCTTGTATGCGGGGGAGGGGACAGATACGCAGTATTTT. Protein product: CASSLYAGEGTDTQYF. Looking up the rest from reference TRBV5-6 and TRBJ2-3 gives the full variable domain: DAGVTQSPTHLIKTRGQQVTLRCSPKSGHDTVSWYQQALGQGPQFIFQYYEEEERQRGNFPDRFSGHQFPNYSSELNVNALLLGDSALYLCASSLYAGEGTDTQYFGPGTRLTVL.